What follows describes a single T cell receptor beta chain. Original methodology: Estimation of nucleated cell counts was performed using reference gene primer amplification. Clones were sequenced by immunoSEQ multiplex PCR, and TCRdb holds only the in-frame ones, with some missing. Clone size and V and J calls were adopted from that table, with D and trimming inferred from the DNA. The top ten hold about 7% of the sample, which has some 320,000 clones, approximately 88% seen once. This CDR3 is built from 17 residues. With V trimmed by 6 bases and J by 10 bases, 13 bases remained unmatched. Germline V gene data show CDR1 as MRHNA and CDR2 as SNTAGT. These data belong to a study of blood T cell repertoires in COVID-19. Study details: COVID-19 samples, acute and convalescent, were from the United States, Italy and Spain.

The TCR was taken from a woman in her twenties or thirties who had recovered from COVID-19. This chain links TRBV6-4 with TRBJ2-1; TRBD2 agrees at 15 bases. The sample consisted of peripheral blood. The CDR3 is CASSTTAGLAGGNEQFF. CDR3 coding DNA: TGTGCCAGCAGCACCACGGCGGGACTAGCGGGGGGTAACGAGCAGTTCTTC.